This T cell receptor beta chain was captured in a study of cytomegalovirus exposure and HLA in healthy donors. Whole-study context: Around 78 million unique TCR sequences came from HLA-typed donors in an early release. Genotyping of roughly 400 donors showed that 80% to 85% belonged to the Caucasian-associated ancestry cluster.

13 Jbeta primers and 60 Vbeta primers were used for the PCR. Assay used: immunoSEQ multiplex PCR; TCRdb lists only in-frame clones, some missing. Seen here are around 150,000 clones, around 57% observed once, and the top ten hold roughly 1.8%. V trimming: 5 bases; J trimming: 0 bases; junction bases outside the gene matches: 20. This CDR3 has 20 residues. Per the germline V gene, CDR1 is SGHVS and CDR2 is FNYEAQ. The TCR was taken from a male donor in good health and CMV-seronegative. The sample consisted of PBMCs. This chain connects TRBV7-6 to TRBJ2-5, with TRBD1 matching 8 bases. The CDR3 sequence is CASSPEASGGLLTYQETQYF. In DNA form, the CDR3 reads TGTGCCAGCAGCCCAGAGGCGTCAGGGGGCCTTTTAACGTACCAAGAGACCCAGTACTTC. Full variable domain (remainder filled in from reference TRBV7-6 and TRBJ2-5): GAGVSQSPRYKVTKRGQDVALRCDPISGHVSLYWYRQALGQGPEFLTYFNYEAQQDKSGLPNDRFSAERPEGSISTLTIQRTEQRDSAMYRCASSPEASGGLLTYQETQYFGPGTRLLVL.